The 10 T cell receptor beta chains presented below share a single source sample, sequenced in a study of beta chain features in type 1 diabetes. All of the isolated RNA was reverse transcribed, so expressed TCRB transcripts were sequenced. Here immunoSEQ multiplex PCR was the method, and the copy in TCRdb shows in-frame clones only, minus some. The sample lists roughly 370,000 clones, around 13% occurring once. Sequencing was done on a sample of naive CD4+ T cells from blood. Receptor source: a man in his thirties or forties in good health.

The table lists this clone with a few counts. The chain uses TRBV5-4 and TRBJ2-3; tentative D call: TRBD2 (6 bases). With 1 base removed from V and 2 bases from J, the gap between germline ends came to 11 bases. Germline CDR1 and CDR2: SGHNT and YYREEE (reference sequence). The CDR3 is 15 amino acids. DNA for the CDR3: TGTGCCAGCAGCTTGAGGGACTTATTCACAGATACGCAGTATTTT. Protein sequence: CASSLRDLFTDTQYF.

This clone turned up a few times. This chain joins TRBV25-1 and TRBJ1-1, with 9 bases identical to TRBD1. Per germline, CDR1 MGHDK and CDR2 SYGVNS. The trim removed 8 bases at V and 4 bases at J, leaving 11 bases unmatched. There are 15 residues in the CDR3. The chain's CDR3 is CASLKQGAHRTEAFF. The CDR3, as DNA: TGTGCCAGCTTAAAACAGGGGGCGCATCGCACTGAAGCTTTCTTT.

This clone has more than one count but fewer than ten. The V gene is TRBV30, the J gene TRBJ2-3, with D perhaps TRBD1 (5 bases). The V gene's germline CDR1 is GTSNPN and CDR2 SVGIG (reference sequence). This CDR3 comprises 13 residues. Deletions cut 5 bases from V and 7 bases from J, with 16 bases between. This chain's CDR3 is CAWAGQRRNTQYF. The CDR3 DNA sequence: TGTGCCTGGGCAGGGCAAAGGCGAAATACGCAGTATTTT.

This clone has a handful of counts. The chain is built from TRBV14 and TRBJ2-3; tentative D call: TRBD2 (7 bases). The CDR3 consists of 14 residues. CDR1 and CDR2 from the germline V gene are SGHDN and FVKESK. The ends were cut back, 4 bases at V and 6 bases at J, with 14 bases in the middle. The DNA for the CDR3 is TGTGCCAGCAGCCGCCCGGGGGGCCGGGATACGCAGTATTTT. It translates to CASSRPGGRDTQYF.

This clone was seen more than once but under ten times. J is TRBJ2-1 and V is TRBV7-9; TRBD2 aligns across 11 bases. This CDR3 comprises 16 residues. Germline loops: CDR1 SEHNR, CDR2 FQNEAQ (reference sequence). With V trimmed by 5 bases and J by 2 bases, 5 bases remained unmatched. The CDR3 region is CASSPGLAEAYNEQFF. As DNA, the CDR3 is TGTGCCAGCAGCCCGGGACTAGCGGAGGCCTACAATGAGCAGTTCTTC.

This clone was counted a few times. This chain uses TRBV11-1 with TRBJ2-1; 10 nucleotides line up with TRBD2. CDR3 length: 15 amino acids. V lost 5 bases to trimming and J lost 4 bases; unmatched junction nucleotides: 5. Germline values: CDR1 SGHAT, CDR2 FQDESV (reference sequence). The CDR3 loop reads CASSPPSGSYNEQFF. The CDR3 DNA reads as TGTGCCAGCAGCCCGCCTAGCGGGAGTTACAATGAGCAGTTCTTC. Together with reference TRBV11-1 and TRBJ2-1, the CDR3 gives the full variable domain: EAEVAQSPRYKITEKSQAVAFWCDPISGHATLYWYRQILGQGPELLVQFQDESVVDDSQLPKDRFSAERLKGVDSTLKIQPAELGDSAMYLCASSPPSGSYNEQFFGPGTRLTVL.

The rearrangement uses TRBV11-2 and TRBJ1-1, with 8 bases fitting TRBD1. CDR1 is SGHAT, CDR2 FQNNGV, per germline. V dropped 6 bases and J dropped 3; count of bases not matched to a gene: 9. The CDR3 contains 15 residues. CDR3 in amino acids: CASRSRTGWDTEAFF. In DNA, the CDR3 is TGTGCCAGCAGATCGCGGACAGGGTGGGACACTGAAGCTTTCTTT.

This chain connects TRBV20-1 to TRBJ1-6; maybe TRBD1 (5 bases). Germline V gives CDR1 DFQATT, CDR2 SNEGSKA (reference sequence). The CDR3 is made up of 11 amino acids. Trimming stripped 5 bases from V and 9 bases from J, with 8 bases between. CDR3 coding DNA: TGCAGTGCTGGTAGGGGTTCACCCCTCCACTTT. Its translation: CSAGRGSPLHF.

The genes are TRBV18 and TRBJ1-2; the D gene is possibly TRBD1 (6 bases). V was trimmed by 5 bases and J by 4 bases, leaving 11 bases between them. The V gene's germline CDR1 is KGHSH and CDR2 LQKENI. The CDR3 is made up of 13 amino acids. CDR3 DNA sequence: TGTGCCAGCTCATCACAGGGCTCCTATGGCTACACCTTC. Translated, it gives CASSSQGSYGYTF.

V usage is TRBV30 and J usage is TRBJ1-2; D remains ambiguous. V lost 1 base and J 4 bases, leaving 16 bases between the germline ends. Germline V lookup: CDR1 GTSNPN, CDR2 SVGIG (reference sequence). The CDR3 consists of 15 residues. CDR3 in amino acids: CAWSGFITGGYGYTF. CDR3 coding DNA: TGTGCCTGGAGTGGATTCATCACCGGAGGCTATGGCTACACCTTC.